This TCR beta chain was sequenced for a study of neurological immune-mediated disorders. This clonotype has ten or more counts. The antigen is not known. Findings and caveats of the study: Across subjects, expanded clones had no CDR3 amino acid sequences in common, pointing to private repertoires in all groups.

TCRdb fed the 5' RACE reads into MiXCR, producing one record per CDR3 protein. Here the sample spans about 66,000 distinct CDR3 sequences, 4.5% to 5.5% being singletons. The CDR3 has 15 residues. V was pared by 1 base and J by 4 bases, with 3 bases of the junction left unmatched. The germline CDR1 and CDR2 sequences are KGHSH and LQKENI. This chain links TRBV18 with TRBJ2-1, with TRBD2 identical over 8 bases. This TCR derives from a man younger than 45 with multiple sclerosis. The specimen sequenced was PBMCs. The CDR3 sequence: CASSPLRGGYNEQFF. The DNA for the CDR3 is TGTGCCAGCTCACCACTCCGGGGGGGTTACAATGAGCAGTTCTTC.